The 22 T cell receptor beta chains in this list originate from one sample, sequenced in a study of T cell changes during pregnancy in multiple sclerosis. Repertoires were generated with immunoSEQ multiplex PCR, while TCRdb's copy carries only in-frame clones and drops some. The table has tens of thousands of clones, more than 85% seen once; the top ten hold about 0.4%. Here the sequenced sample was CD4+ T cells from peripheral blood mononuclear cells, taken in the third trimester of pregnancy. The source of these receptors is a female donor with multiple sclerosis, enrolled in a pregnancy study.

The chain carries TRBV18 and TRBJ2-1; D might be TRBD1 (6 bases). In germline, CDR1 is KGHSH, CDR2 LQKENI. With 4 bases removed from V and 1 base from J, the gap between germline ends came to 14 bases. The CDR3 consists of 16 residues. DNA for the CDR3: TGTGCCAGCTCACTATCCGGGACACAGTCCTACAATGAGCAGTTCTTC. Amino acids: CASSLSGTQSYNEQFF.

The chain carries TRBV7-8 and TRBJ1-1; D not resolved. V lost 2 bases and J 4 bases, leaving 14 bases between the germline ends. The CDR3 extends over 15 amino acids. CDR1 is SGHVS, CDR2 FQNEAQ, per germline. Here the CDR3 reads CASSLRRRGSTEAFF. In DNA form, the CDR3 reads TGTGCCAGCAGCTTACGACGGCGGGGAAGCACTGAAGCTTTCTTT.

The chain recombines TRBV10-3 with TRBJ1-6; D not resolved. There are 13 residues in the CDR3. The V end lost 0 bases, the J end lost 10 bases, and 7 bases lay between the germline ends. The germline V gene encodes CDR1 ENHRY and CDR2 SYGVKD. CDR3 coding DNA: TGTGCCATCAGTGAGTCTAACGGGTCACCCCTCCACTTT. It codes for CAISESNGSPLHF.

The CDR3 DNA sequence: TGTGCCAGCAGAGAGGTGGGACAGGGAAACGGCTACACCTTC. Its translation: CASREVGQGNGYTF. This chain uses TRBV6-5 with TRBJ1-2, with 9 bases fitting TRBD1. This CDR3 is 14 amino acids long. CDR1 MNHEY and CDR2 SVGAGI come from the germline V gene. The V gene end was trimmed by 6 bases and the J gene end by 8 bases; junction bases not matched to a gene: 10.

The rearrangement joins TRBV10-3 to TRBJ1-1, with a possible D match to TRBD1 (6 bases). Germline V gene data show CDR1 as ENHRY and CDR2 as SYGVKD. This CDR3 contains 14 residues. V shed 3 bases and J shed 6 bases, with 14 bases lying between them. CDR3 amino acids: CAISDLYRVAEAFF. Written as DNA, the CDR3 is TGTGCCATCAGTGATCTCTACAGGGTCGCTGAAGCTTTCTTT.

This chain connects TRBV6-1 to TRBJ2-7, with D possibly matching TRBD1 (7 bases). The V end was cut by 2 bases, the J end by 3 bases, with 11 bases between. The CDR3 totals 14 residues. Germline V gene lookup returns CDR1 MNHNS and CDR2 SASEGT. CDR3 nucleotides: TGTGCCAGCAGTGAACAGGGGGAGGTCTACGAGCAGTACTTC. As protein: CASSEQGEVYEQYF.

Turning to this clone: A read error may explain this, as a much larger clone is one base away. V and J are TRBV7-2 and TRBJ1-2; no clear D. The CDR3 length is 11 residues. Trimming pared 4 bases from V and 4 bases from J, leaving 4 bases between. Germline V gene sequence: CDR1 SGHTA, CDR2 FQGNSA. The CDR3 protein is CASSSFYGYTF. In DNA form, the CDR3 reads TGTGCCAGCAGCTCCTTCTATGGCTACACCTTC.

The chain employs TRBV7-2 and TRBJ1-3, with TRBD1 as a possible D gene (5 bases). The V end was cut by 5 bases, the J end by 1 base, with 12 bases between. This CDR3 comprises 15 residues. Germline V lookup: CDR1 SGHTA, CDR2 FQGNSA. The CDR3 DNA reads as TGTGCCAGCAGCCGCCCGGGGGTTTCTGGAAACACCATATATTTT. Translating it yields CASSRPGVSGNTIYF. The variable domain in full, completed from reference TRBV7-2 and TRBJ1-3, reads GAGVSQSPSNKVTEKGKDVELRCDPISGHTALYWYRQSLGQGLEFLIYFQGNSAPDKSGLPSDRFSAERTGGSVSTLTIQRTQQEDSAVYLCASSRPGVSGNTIYFGEGSWLTVV.

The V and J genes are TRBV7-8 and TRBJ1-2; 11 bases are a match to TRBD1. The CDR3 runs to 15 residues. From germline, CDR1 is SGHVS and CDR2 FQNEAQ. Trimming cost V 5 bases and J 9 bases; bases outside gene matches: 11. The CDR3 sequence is CASSTAGQGARSYTF. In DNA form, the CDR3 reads TGTGCCAGCAGCACAGCTGGACAGGGGGCGAGAAGCTACACCTTC.

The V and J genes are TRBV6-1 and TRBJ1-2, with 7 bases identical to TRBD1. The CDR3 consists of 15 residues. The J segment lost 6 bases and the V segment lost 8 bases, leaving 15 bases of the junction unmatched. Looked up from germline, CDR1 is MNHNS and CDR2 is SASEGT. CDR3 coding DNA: TGTGCCAGCGAGCCCTGGTCTACAGGGGCGAATGGCTACACCTTC. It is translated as CASEPWSTGANGYTF.

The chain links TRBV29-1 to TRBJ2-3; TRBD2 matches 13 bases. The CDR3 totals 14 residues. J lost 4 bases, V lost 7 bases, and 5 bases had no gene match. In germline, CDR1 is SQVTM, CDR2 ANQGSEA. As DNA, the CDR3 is TGCAGCGGCAGGACTAGCGGGAGTGCAGATACGCAGTATTTT. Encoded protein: CSGRTSGSADTQYF.

CDR3 nucleotide sequence: TGTGCCAGCAGCTTAAGGGAGGGGGCTGAAGCTTTCTTT. It encodes CASSLREGAEAFF. V is TRBV11-3 and J is TRBJ1-1, with a possible D match to TRBD1 (6 bases). Trimming shortened V by 2 bases and J by 6 bases, and 10 bases separated the two germline ends. Germline V gene data show CDR1 as SGHNT and CDR2 as YENEEA. The CDR3 totals 13 residues.

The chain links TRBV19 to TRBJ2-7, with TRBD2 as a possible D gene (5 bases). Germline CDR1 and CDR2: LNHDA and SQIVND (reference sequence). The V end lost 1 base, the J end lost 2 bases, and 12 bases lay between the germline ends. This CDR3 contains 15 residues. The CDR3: CASSIAEARPYEQYF. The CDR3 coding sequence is TGTGCCAGTAGTATAGCGGAGGCTAGACCCTACGAGCAGTACTTC.

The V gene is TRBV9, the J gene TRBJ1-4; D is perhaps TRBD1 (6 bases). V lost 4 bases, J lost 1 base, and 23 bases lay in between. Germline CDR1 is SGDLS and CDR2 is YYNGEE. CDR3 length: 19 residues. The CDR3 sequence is CASSSSLRGGAETNEKLFF. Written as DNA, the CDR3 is TGTGCCAGCAGCTCCTCCTTGAGGGGGGGCGCGGAAACTAATGAAAAACTGTTTTTT.

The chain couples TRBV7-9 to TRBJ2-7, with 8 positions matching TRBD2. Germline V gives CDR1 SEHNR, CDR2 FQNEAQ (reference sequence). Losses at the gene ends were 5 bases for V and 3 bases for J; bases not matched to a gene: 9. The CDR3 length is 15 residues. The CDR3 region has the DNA TGTGCCAGCAGCCCATTTAGCGGGAAAAGCTACGAGCAGTACTTC. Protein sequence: CASSPFSGKSYEQYF.

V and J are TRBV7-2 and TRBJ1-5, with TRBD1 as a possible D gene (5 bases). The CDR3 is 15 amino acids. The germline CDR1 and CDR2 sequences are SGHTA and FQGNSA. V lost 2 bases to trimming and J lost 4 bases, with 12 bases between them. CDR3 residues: CASSLKGQGNQPQHF. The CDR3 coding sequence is TGTGCCAGCAGCTTAAAGGGGCAGGGAAATCAGCCCCAGCATTTT.

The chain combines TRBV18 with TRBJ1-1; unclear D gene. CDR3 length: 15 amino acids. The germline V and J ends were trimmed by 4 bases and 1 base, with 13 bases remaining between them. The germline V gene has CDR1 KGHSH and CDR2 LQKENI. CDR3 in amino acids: CASSLRKHQNTEAFF. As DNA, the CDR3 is TGTGCCAGCTCACTTCGAAAACACCAGAACACTGAAGCTTTCTTT. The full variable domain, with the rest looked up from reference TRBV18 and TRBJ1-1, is NAGVMQNPRHLVRRRGQEARLRCSPMKGHSHVYWYRQLPEEGLKFMVYLQKENIIDESGMPKERFSAEFPKEGPSILRIQQVVRGDSAAYFCASSLRKHQNTEAFFGQGTRLTVV.

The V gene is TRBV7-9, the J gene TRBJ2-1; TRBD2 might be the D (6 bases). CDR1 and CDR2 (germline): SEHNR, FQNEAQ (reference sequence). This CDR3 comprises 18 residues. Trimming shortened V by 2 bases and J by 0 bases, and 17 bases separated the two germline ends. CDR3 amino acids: CASSLKKDYLSSYNEQFF. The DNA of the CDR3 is TGTGCCAGCAGCTTAAAAAAGGACTACCTGAGCTCCTACAATGAGCAGTTCTTC.

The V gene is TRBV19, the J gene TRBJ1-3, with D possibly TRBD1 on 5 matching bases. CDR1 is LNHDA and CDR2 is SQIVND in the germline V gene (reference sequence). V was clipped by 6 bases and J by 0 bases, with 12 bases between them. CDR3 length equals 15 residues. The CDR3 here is CASRTMDISGNTIYF. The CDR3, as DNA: TGTGCCAGTAGGACCATGGACATCTCTGGAAACACCATATATTTT.

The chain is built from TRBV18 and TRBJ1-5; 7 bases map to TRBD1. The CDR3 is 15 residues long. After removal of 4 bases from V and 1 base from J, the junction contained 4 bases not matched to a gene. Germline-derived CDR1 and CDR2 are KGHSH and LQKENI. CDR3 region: CASSQNRGSNQPQHF. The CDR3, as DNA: TGTGCCAGCTCACAAAACAGGGGAAGCAATCAGCCCCAGCATTTT.

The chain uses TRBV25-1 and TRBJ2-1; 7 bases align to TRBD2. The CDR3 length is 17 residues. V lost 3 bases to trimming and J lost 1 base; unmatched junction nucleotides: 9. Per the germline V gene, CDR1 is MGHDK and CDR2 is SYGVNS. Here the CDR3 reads CASSDQLGLGSYNEQFF. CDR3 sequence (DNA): TGTGCCAGCAGTGACCAACTTGGACTAGGGTCCTACAATGAGCAGTTCTTC.

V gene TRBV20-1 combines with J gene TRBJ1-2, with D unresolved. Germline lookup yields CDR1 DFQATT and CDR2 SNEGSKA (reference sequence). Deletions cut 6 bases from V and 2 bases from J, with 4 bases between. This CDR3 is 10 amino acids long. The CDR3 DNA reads TGCAGTGCCGGGAACTATGGCTACACCTTC. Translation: CSAGNYGYTF.